A single sample is the source of the 17 T cell receptor beta chains below, sequenced in a study of shared clonotypes between healthy human individuals. TCRdb keeps only in-frame clones here, not all; method: immunoSEQ multiplex PCR. The sample carries 2 million to 2.5 million clones, over 85% recorded once. Sequenced input: naive CD4+ T cells from PBMCs. Subset specified: CD45RA+ positively selected. Every receptor here comes from a man aged 18 to 29 in good health. Some clones in this sample may be carry-over from other donors' samples.

The genes are TRBV18 and TRBJ1-5; no firm D call. Per the germline V gene, CDR1 is KGHSH and CDR2 is LQKENI. V lost 3 bases and J lost 7, with 16 bases in between. The CDR3 runs to 15 residues. The CDR3 spells CASSPDLMQGQPQHF. The CDR3 coding sequence is TGTGCCAGCTCACCCGACCTCATGCAAGGGCAGCCCCAGCATTTT.

Points on this clone: This same CDR3 is encoded by further DNA sequences in the sample. Here the CDR3 reads CASSVGTAQETQYF. For the CDR3, the DNA is TGTGCCAGCAGCGTAGGGACAGCACAAGAGACCCAGTACTTC. This chain uses TRBV9 with TRBJ2-5, with D possibly TRBD1 on 6 matching bases. Germline-derived CDR1 and CDR2 are SGDLS and YYNGEE. With 0 bases removed from V and 2 bases from J, the gap between germline ends came to 8 bases. The CDR3 is 14 amino acids.

The V gene is TRBV5-1, the J gene TRBJ2-5; 9 nucleotides align to TRBD2. The ends lost 0 bases at V and 0 bases at J; junction bases unmatched: 6. CDR3 length: 17 amino acids. In germline, CDR1 is SGHRS, CDR2 YFSETQ. CDR3 nucleotide sequence: TGCGCCAGCAGCTTGGGTGTGGCGGGAGGGTACCAAGAGACCCAGTACTTC. Translation: CASSLGVAGGYQETQYF.

DNA for the CDR3: TGCGCCAGCAGCCTGGACAGGGTAGGGCTCTACGAGCAGTACTTC. Its translation is CASSLDRVGLYEQYF. J is TRBJ2-7 and V is TRBV5-1, with 8 nucleotides matching TRBD1. Germline V gives CDR1 SGHRS, CDR2 YFSETQ. The junction had 9 bases not matched to a gene; V was cut back by 4 bases and J by 3 bases. There are 15 residues in the CDR3.

V and J are TRBV4-3 and TRBJ2-7; no clear D. This CDR3 contains 14 residues. Germline V gives CDR1 LGHNA, CDR2 YSLEER. V shed 0 bases and J shed 4 bases, with 10 bases lying between them. This chain's CDR3 is CASSQDLAPYEQYF. The DNA of the CDR3 is TGCGCCAGCAGCCAAGATCTGGCTCCATACGAGCAGTACTTC.

The rearrangement links TRBV6-4 to TRBJ1-4, with D possibly TRBD1 on 5 matching bases. CDR1 is MRHNA, CDR2 SNTAGT, per germline. V was trimmed by 3 bases and J by 7 bases, leaving 6 bases between them. The CDR3 length is 12 residues. Written as DNA, the CDR3 is TGTGCCAGCAGTGAAGGGGTTGAAAAACTGTTTTTT. Translated: CASSEGVEKLFF.

The chain links TRBV18 to TRBJ1-5, with unresolved D. V was pared by 6 bases and J by 0 bases, with 9 bases between. The CDR3 covers 14 residues. Per the germline V gene, CDR1 is KGHSH and CDR2 is LQKENI. Here the CDR3 reads CASSAQDSNQPQHF. The CDR3 nucleotides read TGTGCCAGCTCGGCCCAGGATAGCAATCAGCCCCAGCATTTT.

This clone showed up just once. The V gene is TRBV5-1, the J gene TRBJ1-4; 7 nucleotides line up with TRBD1. The CDR3 runs 15 residues. Looked up from germline, CDR1 is SGHRS and CDR2 is YFSETQ. V was clipped by 4 bases and J by 8 bases; unmatched bases: 11. This chain's CDR3 is CASSPDRVRGEKLFF. The CDR3 bases are TGCGCCAGCAGCCCCGACAGGGTTCGAGGCGAAAAACTGTTTTTT.

The chain uses TRBV19 and TRBJ2-3; tentatively, D is TRBD1 (7 bases). Germline CDR1 is LNHDA and CDR2 is SQIVND (reference sequence). This CDR3 comprises 19 residues. With 0 bases removed from V and 2 bases from J, the gap between germline ends came to 21 bases. The CDR3 DNA follows: TGTGCCAGTAGTATAGAGGACAGGAGGGGGCGACGTTTCACAGATACGCAGTATTTT. It is translated as CASSIEDRRGRRFTDTQYF. Drawing the rest from reference TRBV19 and TRBJ2-3, the complete variable domain is DGGITQSPKYLFRKEGQNVTLSCEQNLNHDAMYWYRQDPGQGLRLIYYSQIVNDFQKGDIAEGYSVSREKKESFPLTVTSAQKNPTAFYLCASSIEDRRGRRFTDTQYFGPGTRLTVL.

V and J are TRBV28 and TRBJ2-7; D is possibly TRBD1 (6 bases). CDR1 MDHEN and CDR2 SYDVKM come from the germline V gene. The CDR3 loop spans 13 amino acids. Trimming removed 3 bases at V and 8 bases at J, with 14 bases between. The CDR3 sequence is CASSLGATRKQYF. The CDR3 DNA reads TGTGCCAGCAGTTTGGGGGCCACCCGGAAGCAGTACTTC.

V gene TRBV10-3 combines with J gene TRBJ2-1, with 8 bases aligning to TRBD2. CDR1 ENHRY and CDR2 SYGVKD come from the germline V gene. The CDR3 contains 15 residues. With V trimmed by 6 bases and J by 3 bases, 7 bases remained unmatched. The DNA for the CDR3 is TGTGCCATCAGAGAGGTAGCGGGAAGCTACAATGAGCAGTTCTTC. It yields the protein CAIREVAGSYNEQFF.

V gene TRBV18 combines with J gene TRBJ1-1; unclear D gene. The germline CDR1 and CDR2 sequences are KGHSH and LQKENI. This CDR3 is built from 14 residues. Trimming stripped 0 bases from V and 6 bases from J, with 11 bases between. DNA of the CDR3: TGTGCCAGCTCACCACCAGGCCGGTATTCTGAAGCTTTCTTT. This gives the protein CASSPPGRYSEAFF.

The chain couples TRBV28 to TRBJ1-5; D possibly corresponds to TRBD1 (5 bases). The germline V gene encodes CDR1 MDHEN and CDR2 SYDVKM. The CDR3 runs 16 residues. Trimming cost V 5 bases and J 3 bases, with 17 bases left between them. The CDR3 reads CASSPSGQGSNQPQHF. DNA of the CDR3: TGTGCCAGCAGTCCATCGGGGCAGGGCTCCAATCAGCCCCAGCATTTT.

The J gene is TRBJ2-2, the V gene TRBV14, with TRBD2 as a possible D gene (6 bases). Germline CDR1 and CDR2: SGHDN and FVKESK. The CDR3 sequence is 17 residues long. The ends were cut back, 4 bases at V and 0 bases at J, with 15 bases in the middle. CDR3 sequence (DNA): TGTGCCAGCAGCCGGAGCCGGGACTCCGCGAACACCGGGGAGCTGTTTTTT. It translates to CASSRSRDSANTGELFF.

V gene TRBV18 combines with J gene TRBJ2-1; TRBD1 might be the D (6 bases). V was cut by 0 bases and J by 6 bases, with 9 bases left in between. In germline, CDR1 is KGHSH, CDR2 LQKENI. CDR3 length: 14 residues. This chain's CDR3 is CASSPPGRGNEQFF. CDR3 nucleotides: TGTGCCAGCTCACCACCGGGCAGGGGCAATGAGCAGTTCTTC.

This chain uses TRBV6-1 with TRBJ2-4; maybe TRBD2 (6 bases). The CDR3 is made up of 14 amino acids. Trimming removed 6 bases from V and 6 bases from J, with 15 bases in between. Germline V gives CDR1 MNHNS, CDR2 SASEGT. As DNA, the CDR3 is TGTGCCAGCAGCAAAGGAGGGGCCGTAAACATTCAGTACTTC. Its translation is CASSKGGAVNIQYF.

This rearrangement joins TRBV28 to TRBJ2-1; 12 bases line up with TRBD2. This CDR3 contains 19 residues. The germline V gene has CDR1 MDHEN and CDR2 SYDVKM. With V trimmed by 4 bases and J by 0 bases, 10 bases remained unmatched. The CDR3 region is CASSSRTSGTHNSYNEQFF. CDR3 in DNA: TGTGCCAGCAGTTCTAGGACTAGCGGGACCCATAACTCCTACAATGAGCAGTTCTTC.